Below, one T cell receptor beta chain is given with its context. Its target antigen remains unknown. The sample holds no much larger clone one base away, and base qualities are not on file. Every donor was a healthy Caucasian. These data are taken from a study of identical twins (dated by TCRdb to about 2016). Regarding the complete study: TCR alpha and beta repertoires from monozygotic twins, unrelated adults of various ages and cord blood were deep-sequenced to test whether fetal clonotypes persist. To rule out contamination, the twin experiments were replicated at different times with different library preparation protocols. Overall study results and their limits: Out-of-frame TCR alpha sequences shared between twins showed an excess of low generation-probability sequences compared with coincidental sharing between unrelated individuals. Zero-insertion analyses could be partly confounded by invariant T cells such as MAIT and iNKT, although diverse VJ usage argued against such confounding for most clonotypes. In monozygotic twins, recombination models systematically underestimated out-of-frame TCR alpha sharing, but the models matched the sharing seen between unrelated individuals. The excess sharing between twins in beta out-of-frame sequences was weaker because fewer shared sequences reduced the signal-to-noise ratio. Fewer insertions were carried by abundant cord blood beta clonotypes, a similar but weaker trend appeared in young adult naive repertoires, and no such trend appeared in memory repertoires. Because the same donors could not be followed over many years, the conclusions depended on cross-sectional statistical analysis.

The junction shows trimming of 4 bases on V and 6 bases on J, and the gene matches do not reach 9 bases of it. The CDR3 sequence holds 15 residues, the cysteine and phenylalanine included. Just CDR3 DNA is preserved here, 45 bases in frame from base 1. CDR1 MGHRA and CDR2 YSYEKL are derived from the germline V gene. Libraries came from 5' RACE. For sequencing, an Illumina HiSeq 2000 was employed. A universal primer binding site was introduced by template switching, and a unique molecular identifier was present in the final cDNA, enabling accurate counting of TCR cDNA molecules. First-strand cDNA for TCR alpha and beta chains was synthesized from specific primers in the conserved constant-segment region. To control for contamination, each cDNA library was double barcoded with a SMART-Mk sample barcode plus Illumina barcodes. TruSeq adapter sequences along with Illumina sample barcodes were introduced in two successive PCR steps. Sequencing of the TCR alpha and beta cDNA libraries was done on the Illumina HiSeq platform using custom primers. In the source study's methods: MiGEC processed the raw reads to extract unique molecular identifiers, while MiXCR was used to determine the CDR3 positions. For each individual, recombination models were inferred using an EM algorithm with the repgenHMM and IGoR tools. The analysis of shared clonotypes was done with the tcR package in R, with sharing normalized by the product of cloneset sizes. To study raw recombination without the effects of thymic and clonal selection, out-of-frame nonproductive sequences were analyzed. The public sequencing data were trimmed at Q25 with fastp and processed into clonotypes with MiXCR by TCRdb, which kept only in-frame beta chains. Each entry is one CDR3 protein sequence, shown with its most common DNA and genes. V and J calls and clone size were set by TCRdb, not the authors. This sample lists 1.5 million to 2 million distinct CDR3 sequences; about 32% were detected once. About 0.25% of the sample belongs to the ten largest clones.

This sequence originates from a newborn girl in good health. Rearrangement joined TRBV4-1 to TRBJ2-7; 10 central bases correspond to TRBD2. The sequencing sample was made of cord blood. CDR3 reads: CASSLRAGGPSEQYF. Read as DNA, the sequence is TGCGCCAGCAGCCTCAGAGCGGGGGGGCCTTCCGAGCAGTACTTC.